One and the same sample provided the 9 T cell receptor beta chains below, sequenced in a study of blood T cells in healthy people across ages. Sample-barcoded 5' priming and a J-beta primer mix drove a second PCR of about 6 to 12 cycles. TCRdb processed the 5' RACE reads anew with MiXCR; each CDR3 protein has one entry. The profile shows about 1.4 million distinct CDR3 sequences, approximately 59% of them singletons. Sequenced: blood. The origin of the receptors is a man between 18 and 35 years old in good health.

This chain links TRBV7-8 with TRBJ1-2; possible D gene TRBD1, 6 bases. V was trimmed by 5 bases and J by 9 bases, leaving 19 bases between them. Germline-derived CDR1 and CDR2 are SGHVS and FQNEAQ. CDR3 length: 14 amino acids. CDR3: CASSPSAGAISYTF. CDR3 nucleotide sequence: TGTGCCAGCAGCCCCTCTGCAGGGGCGATAAGCTACACCTTC.

CDR3 sequence: CASSSQDHLGHQPQHF. In nucleotides, the CDR3 is TGTGCCAGCAGTTCCCAGGACCACTTAGGGCATCAGCCCCAGCATTTT. The chain joins TRBV27 to TRBJ1-5; D remains unclear. Trimming stripped 4 bases from V and 5 bases from J, with 18 bases between. The CDR3 runs to 16 residues. The V gene's germline CDR1 is MNHEY and CDR2 SMNVEV (reference sequence).

The chain has TRBV29-1 and TRBJ1-1; D unresolved. CDR1 is SQVTM, CDR2 ANQGSEA, per germline. CDR3 size: 13 residues. V lost 6 bases and J lost 0, with 11 bases in between. CDR3 region: CSVVDTMNTEAFF. CDR3 coding DNA: TGCAGCGTCGTCGACACGATGAACACTGAAGCTTTCTTT.

This clonotype was recorded a few times. This rearrangement joins TRBV29-1 to TRBJ1-2, with D possibly being TRBD1 (5 bases). The CDR3 is 13 amino acids. V shed 1 base and J shed 4 bases, with 10 bases lying between them. Germline V gene sequence: CDR1 SQVTM, CDR2 ANQGSEA. The CDR3 region is CSVEGQKPYGYTF. DNA of the CDR3: TGCAGCGTTGAAGGACAGAAGCCCTATGGCTACACCTTC. Using reference TRBV29-1 and TRBJ1-2 for the parts outside the CDR3, the full variable domain is SAVISQKPSRDICQRGTSLTIQCQVDSQVTMMFWYRQQPGQSLTLIATANQGSEATYESGFVIDKFPISRPNLTFSTLTVSNMSPEDSSIYLCSVEGQKPYGYTFGSGTRLTVV.

This clonotype was seen only a few times. The chain joins TRBV20-1 to TRBJ1-2, with 7 bases that match TRBD1. Trimming took 0 bases from V and 6 from J; bases not matched to a gene: 10. The length of the CDR3 is 15 residues. From germline, CDR1 is DFQATT and CDR2 SNEGSKA (reference sequence). CDR3 sequence (DNA): TGCAGTGCTAGAGATACGTCTACACAGGGGAATGGCTACACCTTC. Translated, it gives CSARDTSTQGNGYTF.

This chain uses TRBV24-1 with TRBJ2-3, with 16 bases matching TRBD2. Germline-derived CDR1 and CDR2 are KGHDR and SFDVKD. V dropped 4 bases and J dropped 6; count of bases not matched to a gene: 9. This CDR3 is 18 amino acids long. The CDR3 sequence is CATSESGTSGGAPDTQYF. The CDR3 bases are TGTGCCACCAGTGAATCAGGGACTAGCGGGGGGGCCCCGGATACGCAGTATTTT.

The DNA for the CDR3 is TGTGCCAGCAGTGACTCGAGGGGGAACACTGAAGCTTTCTTT. Translating it yields CASSDSRGNTEAFF. This chain links TRBV6-4 with TRBJ1-1, with a tentative D call TRBD1 (5 bases). Per the germline V gene, CDR1 is MRHNA and CDR2 is SNTAGT. The V end lost 0 bases, the J end lost 1 base, and 6 bases lay between the germline ends. This CDR3 contains 14 residues.

This clonotype was detected only a few times. This sequence joins TRBV4-1 and TRBJ2-7; the match to TRBD2 covers 7 bases. After removal of 0 bases from V and 2 bases from J, the junction contained 4 bases not matched to a gene. This CDR3 contains 15 residues. Germline V CDR1 and CDR2: MGHRA, YSYEKL. CDR3 loop: CASSQDGAGTYEQYF. In DNA form, the CDR3 reads TGCGCCAGCAGCCAAGACGGAGCGGGAACCTACGAGCAGTACTTC.

The V and J genes are TRBV11-2 and TRBJ1-1; D might be TRBD1 (5 bases). Per germline, CDR1 SGHAT and CDR2 FQNNGV. The CDR3 loop spans 16 amino acids. Trimming pared 0 bases from V and 4 bases from J, leaving 15 bases between. In nucleotides, the CDR3 is TGTGCCAGCAGCTTAGATCGACTGGTGGGGACCACTGAAGCTTTCTTT. It is translated as CASSLDRLVGTTEAFF. Supplemented by reference TRBV11-2 and TRBJ1-1, the full variable domain reads EAGVAQSPRYKIIEKRQSVAFWCNPISGHATLYWYQQILGQGPKLLIQFQNNGVVDDSQLPKDRFSAERLKGVDSTLKIQPAKLEDSAVYLCASSLDRLVGTTEAFFGQGTRLTVV.